The next 5 T cell receptor beta chains were all read from a single sample in a study of CD8 T cells in ankylosing spondylitis. Overall study findings and caveats: A motif of roughly eight highly homologous TCR beta variants was seen as apparently characteristic of ankylosing spondylitis blood.

MiXCR, run by TCRdb on the 5' RACE reads, gives a single entry per CDR3 protein. The sample lists about 700,000 distinct CDR3 sequences, 15% to 20% seen once, with around 20% in the top ten. Their antigens are not known. Sample: blood, either unsorted or a sorted T cell fraction (not recorded which). Receptor source: a male donor with ankylosing spondylitis.

Only a few counts were recorded for this clonotype. This sequence joins TRBV5-5 and TRBJ1-4; D call uncertain. V shed 4 bases and J shed 6 bases, with 13 bases lying between them. Germline CDR1 reads SGHKS; CDR2 reads YYEKEE (reference sequence). The CDR3 totals 14 residues. CDR3 region: CASSSWDIDEKLFF. The CDR3 coding sequence is TGTGCCAGCAGCAGCTGGGATATAGATGAAAAACTGTTTTTT.

This clonotype was seen ten or more times. V is TRBV5-1 and J is TRBJ1-6, with 8 positions matching TRBD1. Germline V CDR1 and CDR2: SGHRS, YFSETQ. J gave up 10 bases and V 1 base, and 16 bases lay outside the gene matches. CDR3 length equals 18 residues. CDR3 sequence reads: CASSLTSAGGILGSPLHF. The CDR3 DNA sequence: TGCGCCAGCAGCTTGACGTCGGCAGGGGGCATTCTTGGGTCACCCCTCCACTTT.

The gene calls are TRBV5-1 and TRBJ1-4; D call uncertain. V lost 0 bases and J 5 bases, leaving 5 bases between the germline ends. CDR1 SGHRS and CDR2 YFSETQ come from the germline V gene. This CDR3 is built from 13 residues. CDR3 DNA: TGCGCCAGCAGCTTGGTAGTAAATGAAAAACTGTTTTTT. The encoded protein is CASSLVVNEKLFF.

This clonotype was counted many times. The chain is built from TRBV30 and TRBJ2-2; D ambiguous. The CDR3 has 15 residues. Trimming shortened V by 4 bases and J by 6 bases, and 18 bases separated the two germline ends. Germline V lookup: CDR1 GTSNPN, CDR2 SVGIG (reference sequence). The CDR3 DNA reads TGTGCCTGGAAAGGCCGGGCCATCGAATCCGGGGAGCTGTTTTTT. This gives the protein CAWKGRAIESGELFF.

CDR3 sequence reads: CASSPPSAPHTQYF. The CDR3 coding sequence is TGTGCCAGCAGCCCGCCAAGCGCTCCCCATACGCAGTATTTT. V is TRBV7-3 and J is TRBJ2-3; the D is unclear. Germline CDR1 and CDR2: SGHTA and FQGTGA. The CDR3 is 14 residues long. V lost 5 bases to trimming and J lost 7 bases, with 16 bases between them.